The 20 T cell receptor beta chains given below trace back to one sample, sequenced in a study of vaccination effects on CD4 cells after COVID-19. Clones were read by immunoSEQ multiplex PCR, and TCRdb kept only the in-frame ones, dropping some. The sample carries over 50,000 clones, 81% recorded once. Expansion with viral peptide pools was applied to antigen-specific CD4+ T cells by the ViraFEST assay prior to sequencing. An approximately 10-day culture period preceded the isolation of CD4+ T cells. Antigen specificity for these receptors is unknown. The sample here was CD4+ T cells from PBMCs cultured with HCoV-229E spike peptides, taken before COVID-19 vaccination. The receptor source for this set is a human donor who received a COVID-19 vaccine.

The rearrangement joins TRBV9 to TRBJ2-3; TRBD1 agrees at 8 bases. CDR1 is SGDLS, CDR2 YYNGEE, per germline. CDR3 length: 14 amino acids. With V trimmed by 2 bases and J by 2 bases, 1 base remained unmatched. CDR3 bases: TGTGCCAGCAGCGTGCAGGGGGCCACAGATACGCAGTATTTT. Amino acids: CASSVQGATDTQYF.

The chain couples TRBV5-1 to TRBJ1-5; D call uncertain. Germline CDR1 and CDR2: SGHRS and YFSETQ. This CDR3 has 15 residues. V shed 1 base and J shed 3 bases, with 11 bases lying between them. Here the CDR3 reads CASSLLSKTNQPQHF. CDR3 nucleotide sequence: TGCGCCAGCAGCTTGCTGTCCAAGACCAATCAGCCCCAGCATTTT. Full variable domain (outside the CDR3, taken from reference TRBV5-1 and TRBJ1-5): KAGVTQTPRYLIKTRGQQVTLSCSPISGHRSVSWYQQTPGQGLQFLFEYFSETQRNKGNFPGRFSGRQFSNSRSEMNVSTLELGDSALYLCASSLLSKTNQPQHFGDGTRLSIL.

The V and J genes are TRBV3-1 (or the pseudogene TRBV3-2) and TRBJ2-7; D ambiguous. Per germline, CDR1 LGHDT and CDR2 YNNKEL (reference sequence). V lost 2 bases, J lost 6 bases, and 20 bases lay in between. The length of the CDR3 is 16 residues. This CDR3 is CASSQFSRVLRGEQYV. The CDR3 region has the DNA TGTGCCAGCAGCCAATTTTCACGGGTCCTCCGAGGCGAGCAGTACGTC.

The chain joins TRBV6-1 to TRBJ2-1; D may be TRBD1 (6 bases). Per the germline V gene, CDR1 is MNHNS and CDR2 is SASEGT. There are 15 residues in the CDR3. Deletions cut 2 bases from V and 10 bases from J, with 18 bases between. CDR3 sequence (DNA): TGTGCCAGCAGTGAACCCAGGGGTCCCCAATTGGAGCAGTTCTTC. This codes for CASSEPRGPQLEQFF.

The chain uses TRBV6-5 and TRBJ2-1; 8 nucleotides line up with TRBD2. The CDR3 is 15 amino acids. V shed 7 bases and J 0 bases; nucleotides not matched to a gene: 5. Germline CDR1 MNHEY, CDR2 SVGAGI. This CDR3 is CASMVRGGSYNEQFF. CDR3 sequence (DNA): TGTGCCAGCATGGTTCGGGGGGGCTCCTACAATGAGCAGTTCTTC.

This chain links TRBV7-2 with TRBJ2-5, with 8 bases aligning to TRBD2. Unmatched junction bases numbered 6, after V lost 3 bases and J lost 3 bases. The length of the CDR3 is 15 residues. Germline CDR1 reads SGHTA; CDR2 reads FQGNSA. The CDR3 loop reads CASSLSGGLKETQYF. The DNA of the CDR3 is TGTGCCAGCAGCTTGTCGGGGGGGCTGAAAGAGACCCAGTACTTC.

This clone was counted a single time. The chain has TRBV7-9 and TRBJ1-2; the D gene is possibly TRBD1 (5 bases). The CDR3 consists of 17 residues. Germline V CDR1 and CDR2: SEHNR, FQNEAQ (reference sequence). The V end lost 5 bases, the J end lost 2 bases, and 21 bases lay between the germline ends. CDR3 sequence: CASSIQIPQVPNYGYTF. CDR3 bases: TGTGCCAGCAGCATACAGATCCCACAGGTCCCAAACTATGGCTACACCTTC.

The chain is built from TRBV6-6 and TRBJ2-7; unclear D gene. V shed 8 bases and J shed 5 bases, with 7 bases lying between them. The germline CDR1 and CDR2 sequences are MNHNY and SVGAGI (reference sequence). This CDR3 spans 10 amino acids. CDR3 in DNA: TGTGCCAGCTTCGACCACGAGCAGTACGTC. Protein sequence: CASFDHEQYV.

This clone was recorded once. The chain couples TRBV15 to TRBJ1-1; 7 bases are shared with TRBD1. Germline assignment: CDR1 LNHNV and CDR2 YYDKDF (reference sequence). Losses at the gene ends were 7 bases for V and 5 bases for J; bases not matched to a gene: 10. This CDR3 comprises 14 residues. The CDR3 DNA follows: TGTGCCACCAATACAGGGGACGCAGGTACTGAAGCTTTCTTT. Translating it yields CATNTGDAGTEAFF.

The chain combines TRBV7-3 with TRBJ1-6, with D perhaps TRBD1 (5 bases). Looked up from germline, CDR1 is SGHTA and CDR2 is FQGTGA. This CDR3 has 13 amino acids. Trimming took 8 bases from V and 7 from J, leaving 12 bases between them. CDR3 nucleotides: TGTGCCAGCCGGGACGTGGGAAATTCACCCCTCCACTTT. It encodes CASRDVGNSPLHF.

The chain is built from TRBV24-1 and TRBJ1-1; TRBD1 agrees at 9 bases. The CDR3 has 15 residues. V gave up 8 bases and J gave up 0 bases; unmatched junction bases: 6. Germline loops: CDR1 KGHDR, CDR2 SFDVKD. CDR3 bases: TGTGCCACCACCGTGGGACAGGGATTGAACACTGAAGCTTTCTTT. Its translation: CATTVGQGLNTEAFF.

The V and J genes are TRBV9 and TRBJ2-2; TRBD2 matches at 7 bases. Per the germline V gene, CDR1 is SGDLS and CDR2 is YYNGEE. J gave up 0 bases and V 1 base, and 3 bases lay outside the gene matches. The CDR3 is made up of 16 amino acids. The CDR3 is CASSVRGDANTGELFF. In nucleotides, the CDR3 is TGTGCCAGCAGCGTACGGGGGGACGCGAACACCGGGGAGCTGTTTTTT.

This sequence joins TRBV6-5 and TRBJ2-5; 9 bases are shared with TRBD1. The trim removed 2 bases at V and 6 bases at J, leaving 4 bases unmatched. The CDR3 covers 14 residues. CDR1 and CDR2 from the germline V gene are MNHEY and SVGAGI. CDR3 in DNA: TGTGCCAGCAGTTACGAGACAGGGGGAAAGACCCAGTACTTC. It is translated as CASSYETGGKTQYF.

The V and J genes are TRBV29-1 and TRBJ1-3, with a weak D call TRBD1 (5 bases). The germline V gene encodes CDR1 SQVTM and CDR2 ANQGSEA. CDR3 length: 14 residues. Deletions cut 4 bases from V and 5 bases from J, with 15 bases between. CDR3 sequence: CSVAWGTGRNTIYF. DNA of the CDR3: TGCAGCGTTGCTTGGGGCACGGGCCGAAACACCATATATTTT.

This chain links TRBV5-6 with TRBJ1-1; 7 bases are shared with TRBD1. The CDR3 runs 14 residues. The germline CDR1 and CDR2 sequences are SGHDT and YYEEEE. Trimming cost V 2 bases and J 1 base; bases outside gene matches: 2. CDR3 coding DNA: TGTGCCAGCAGCTTCGGGACAGCGAACACTGAAGCTTTCTTT. Its protein is CASSFGTANTEAFF.

Turning to this clone: The same CDR3 also results from other DNA sequences found in this sample. The chain couples TRBV18 to TRBJ2-5; D is ambiguous. V gave up 2 bases and J gave up 5 bases, with 3 bases separating them. Germline V gives CDR1 KGHSH, CDR2 LQKENI. This CDR3 contains 11 residues. This CDR3 is CASSPGETQYF. In DNA, the CDR3 is TGTGCCAGCTCACCAGGCGAGACCCAGTACTTC.

This clone showed up just a few times. The chain recombines TRBV19 with TRBJ1-1; D might be TRBD1 (5 bases). Germline CDR1 reads LNHDA; CDR2 reads SQIVND (reference sequence). CDR3 length: 14 residues. V dropped 3 bases and J dropped 2 bases, with 10 bases sitting between them. The CDR3 sequence is CASSIPGTNTEAFF. CDR3 coding DNA: TGTGCCAGTAGTATCCCAGGGACTAACACTGAAGCTTTCTTT.

This sequence joins TRBV27 and TRBJ2-3; a possible D gene is TRBD2 (5 bases). Trimming took off 7 bases at V and 3 bases at J, with 17 bases between the two ends. CDR3 length: 15 residues. Per germline, CDR1 MNHEY and CDR2 SMNVEV (reference sequence). In DNA form, the CDR3 reads TGTGCCAGCACCACTGGATCTAGCAGGACAGATACGCAGTATTTT. The encoded protein is CASTTGSSRTDTQYF.

The V gene is TRBV28, the J gene TRBJ2-2; 9 nucleotides agree with TRBD1. Looked up from germline, CDR1 is MDHEN and CDR2 is SYDVKM. The CDR3 consists of 18 residues. V shed 6 bases and J 4 bases; nucleotides not matched to a gene: 15. CDR3 nucleotide sequence: TGTGCCAGCAGCCCAGATAAAACCGGGACAGGGTTCACCGGGGAGCTGTTTTTT. This encodes CASSPDKTGTGFTGELFF.

This chain connects TRBV14 to TRBJ2-5, with 7 positions matching TRBD1. V lost 3 bases to trimming and J lost 7 bases; unmatched junction nucleotides: 11. The CDR3 covers 15 residues. Germline CDR1 reads SGHDN; CDR2 reads FVKESK. CDR3 nucleotide sequence: TGTGCCAGCAGCCAGGTTCAGGGGGTTGGTGGGACCCAGTACTTC. Its translation: CASSQVQGVGGTQYF.